Here is one T cell receptor beta chain with its context. Its antigen is still unknown. V trimming: 0 bases; J trimming: 12 bases; junction bases outside the gene matches: 9. The CDR3 loop spans 15 amino acids. Germline values: CDR1 GTSNPN, CDR2 SVGIG (reference sequence). The sample belongs to a study of shared clonotypes between healthy human individuals. Study-wide findings and caveats: Rarefaction curves obtained for sorted subsets showed sequencing incomplete despite large depth.

Deep-level assay runs were performed. Every immunoSEQ plate was one replicate of a subset's evenly spread DNA. Profiling relied on immunoSEQ multiplex PCR, and the TCRdb table lists in-frame clones only, not all of them. The repertoire consists of 1.5 million to 1.9 million clones, with about 98% occurring once and the leading ten covering around 0.47%. This sequence was found in a man under 40 in good health. Sequenced sample: naive CD4+ T cells sorted from blood. Sample subset: CD45RA+ positively selected. The rearrangement uses TRBV30 and TRBJ2-1; 12 bases map to TRBD2. This CDR3 is CAWSVGLAGPKGQFF. CDR3 nucleotides: TGTGCCTGGAGTGTTGGACTAGCGGGGCCCAAGGGGCAGTTCTTC.